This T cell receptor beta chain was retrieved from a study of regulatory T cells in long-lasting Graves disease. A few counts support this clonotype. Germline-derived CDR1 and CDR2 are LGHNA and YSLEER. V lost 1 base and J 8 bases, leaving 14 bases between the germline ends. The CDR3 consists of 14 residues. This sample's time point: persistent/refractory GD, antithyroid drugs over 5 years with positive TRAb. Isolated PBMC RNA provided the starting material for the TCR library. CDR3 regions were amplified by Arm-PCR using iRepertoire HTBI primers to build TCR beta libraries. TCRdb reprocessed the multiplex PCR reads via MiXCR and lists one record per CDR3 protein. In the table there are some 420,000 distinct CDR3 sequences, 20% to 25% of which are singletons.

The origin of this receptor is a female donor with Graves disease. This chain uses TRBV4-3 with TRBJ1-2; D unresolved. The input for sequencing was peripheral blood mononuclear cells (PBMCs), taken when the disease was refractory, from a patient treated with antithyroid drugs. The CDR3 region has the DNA TGCGCCAGCAGCCAAGTTGGGCCGAAGATCGGCTACACCTTC. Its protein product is CASSQVGPKIGYTF.